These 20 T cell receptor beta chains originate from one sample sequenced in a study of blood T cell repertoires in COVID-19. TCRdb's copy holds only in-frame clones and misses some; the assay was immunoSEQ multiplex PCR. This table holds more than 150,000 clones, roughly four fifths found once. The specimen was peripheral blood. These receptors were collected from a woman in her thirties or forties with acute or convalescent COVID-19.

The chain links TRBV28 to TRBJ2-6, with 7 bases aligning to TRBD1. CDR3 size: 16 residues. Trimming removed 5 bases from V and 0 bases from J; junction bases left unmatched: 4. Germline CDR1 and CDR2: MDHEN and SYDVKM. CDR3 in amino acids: CASSRGRISGANVLTF. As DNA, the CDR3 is TGTGCCAGCAGTAGGGGGCGGATCTCTGGGGCCAACGTCCTGACTTTC.

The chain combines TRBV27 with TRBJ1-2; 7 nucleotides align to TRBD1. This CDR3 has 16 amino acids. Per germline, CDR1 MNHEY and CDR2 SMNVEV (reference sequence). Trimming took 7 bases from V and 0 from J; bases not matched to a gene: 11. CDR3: CASISTWDSTNYGYTF. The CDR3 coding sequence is TGTGCCAGCATCTCGACGTGGGACAGTACTAACTATGGCTACACCTTC.

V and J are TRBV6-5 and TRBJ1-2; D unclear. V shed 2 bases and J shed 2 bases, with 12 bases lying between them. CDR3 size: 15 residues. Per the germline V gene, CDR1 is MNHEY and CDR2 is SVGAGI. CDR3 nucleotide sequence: TGTGCCAGCAGTTACGAGGGCGGAACGAACTATGGCTACACCTTC. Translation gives CASSYEGGTNYGYTF.

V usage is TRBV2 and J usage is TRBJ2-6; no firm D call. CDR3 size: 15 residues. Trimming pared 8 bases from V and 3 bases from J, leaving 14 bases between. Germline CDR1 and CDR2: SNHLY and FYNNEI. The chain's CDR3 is CASRDKSVGANVLTF. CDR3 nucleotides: TGTGCCAGCCGAGATAAGTCCGTTGGGGCCAACGTCCTGACTTTC.

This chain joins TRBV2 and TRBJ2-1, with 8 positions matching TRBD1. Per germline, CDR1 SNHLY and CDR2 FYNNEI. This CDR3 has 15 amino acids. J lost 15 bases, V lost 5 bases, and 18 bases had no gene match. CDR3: CASSYGQGGRVSLFF. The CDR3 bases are TGTGCCAGCAGTTATGGACAGGGTGGGCGCGTGTCACTGTTCTTC.

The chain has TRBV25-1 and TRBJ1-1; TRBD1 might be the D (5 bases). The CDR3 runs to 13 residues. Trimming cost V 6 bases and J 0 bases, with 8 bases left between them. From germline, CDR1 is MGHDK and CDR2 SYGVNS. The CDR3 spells CASSTGLNTEAFF. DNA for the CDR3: TGTGCCAGCAGCACAGGACTGAACACTGAAGCTTTCTTT.

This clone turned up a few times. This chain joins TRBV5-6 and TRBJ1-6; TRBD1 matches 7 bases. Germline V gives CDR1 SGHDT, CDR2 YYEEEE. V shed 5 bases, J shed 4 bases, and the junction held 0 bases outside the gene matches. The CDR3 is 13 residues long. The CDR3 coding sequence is TGTGCCAGCAGACAGGGGTATAATTCACCCCTCCACTTT. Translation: CASRQGYNSPLHF.

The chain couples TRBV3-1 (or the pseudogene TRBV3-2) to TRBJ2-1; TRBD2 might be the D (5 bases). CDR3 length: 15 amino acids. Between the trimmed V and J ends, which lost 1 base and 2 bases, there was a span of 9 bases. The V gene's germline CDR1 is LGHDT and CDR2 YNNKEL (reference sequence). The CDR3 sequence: CASSQAGGPYNEQFF. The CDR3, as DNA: TGTGCCAGCAGCCAAGCCGGAGGCCCCTACAATGAGCAGTTCTTC.

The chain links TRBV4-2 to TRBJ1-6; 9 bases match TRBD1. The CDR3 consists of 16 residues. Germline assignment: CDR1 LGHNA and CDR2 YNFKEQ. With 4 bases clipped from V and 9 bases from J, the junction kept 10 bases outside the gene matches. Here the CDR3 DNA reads TGTGCCAGCAGCCCTACAAGGGGACAGGGAGCTTCACCCCTCCACTTT. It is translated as CASSPTRGQGASPLHF.

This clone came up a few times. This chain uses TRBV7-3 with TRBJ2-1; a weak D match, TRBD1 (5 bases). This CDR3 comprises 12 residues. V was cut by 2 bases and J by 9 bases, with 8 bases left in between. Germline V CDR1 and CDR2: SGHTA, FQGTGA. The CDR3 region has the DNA TGTGCCAGCAGCTTATATCAGGGTGAGCAGTTCTTC. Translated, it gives CASSLYQGEQFF.

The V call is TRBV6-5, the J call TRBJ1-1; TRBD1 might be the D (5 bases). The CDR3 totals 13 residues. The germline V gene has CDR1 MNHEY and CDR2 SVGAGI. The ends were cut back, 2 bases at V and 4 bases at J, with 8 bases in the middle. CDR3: CASSYHGGTEAFF. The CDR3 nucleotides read TGTGCCAGCAGTTACCACGGGGGCACTGAAGCTTTCTTT.

The CDR3 protein is CAISGLAEPYNEQFF. CDR3 bases: TGTGCCATCAGTGGACTAGCGGAACCTTACAATGAGCAGTTCTTC. The gene calls are TRBV10-3 and TRBJ2-1, with TRBD2 matching 9 bases. Germline values: CDR1 ENHRY, CDR2 SYGVKD. J lost 4 bases, V lost 4 bases, and 5 bases had no gene match. This CDR3 is 15 amino acids long.

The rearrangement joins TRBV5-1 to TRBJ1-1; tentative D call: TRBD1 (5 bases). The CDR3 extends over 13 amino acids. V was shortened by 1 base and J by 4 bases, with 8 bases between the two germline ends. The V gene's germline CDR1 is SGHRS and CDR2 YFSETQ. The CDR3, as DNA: TGCGCCAGCAGCTTGCGCAGGGTCACTGAAGCTTTCTTT. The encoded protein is CASSLRRVTEAFF.

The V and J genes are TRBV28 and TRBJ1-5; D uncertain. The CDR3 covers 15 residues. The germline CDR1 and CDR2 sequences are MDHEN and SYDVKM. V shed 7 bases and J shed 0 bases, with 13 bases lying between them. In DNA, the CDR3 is TGTGCCAGCAAGCGTCCGGGGATTAGCAATCAGCCCCAGCATTTT. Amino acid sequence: CASKRPGISNQPQHF.

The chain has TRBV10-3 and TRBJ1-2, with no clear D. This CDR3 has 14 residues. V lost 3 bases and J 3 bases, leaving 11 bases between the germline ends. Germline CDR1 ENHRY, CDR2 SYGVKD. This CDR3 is CAISDQQAYYGYTF. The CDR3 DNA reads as TGTGCCATCAGTGATCAGCAGGCCTACTATGGCTACACCTTC.

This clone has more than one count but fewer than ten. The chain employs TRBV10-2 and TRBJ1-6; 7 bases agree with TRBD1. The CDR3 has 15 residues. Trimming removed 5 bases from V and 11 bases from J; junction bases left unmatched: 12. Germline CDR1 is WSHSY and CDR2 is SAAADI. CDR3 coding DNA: TGCGCCAGCAGTCTGGGGACAGACACTCTCGCACCCCTCCACTTT. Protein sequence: CASSLGTDTLAPLHF.

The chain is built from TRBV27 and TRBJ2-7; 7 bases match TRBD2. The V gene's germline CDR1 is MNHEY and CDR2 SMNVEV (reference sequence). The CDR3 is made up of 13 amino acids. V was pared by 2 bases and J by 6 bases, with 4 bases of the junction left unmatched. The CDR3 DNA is TGTGCCAGCAGTTTAGTTTGGGAGGGCGAGCAGTACTTC. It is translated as CASSLVWEGEQYF.

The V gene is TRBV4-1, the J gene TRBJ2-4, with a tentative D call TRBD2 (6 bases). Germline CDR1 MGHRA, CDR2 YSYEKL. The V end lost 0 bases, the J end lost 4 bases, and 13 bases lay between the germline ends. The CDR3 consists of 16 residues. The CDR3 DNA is TGCGCCAGCAGCCAAGATAACGGCGCGGGGAAAAACATTCAGTACTTC. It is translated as CASSQDNGAGKNIQYF.

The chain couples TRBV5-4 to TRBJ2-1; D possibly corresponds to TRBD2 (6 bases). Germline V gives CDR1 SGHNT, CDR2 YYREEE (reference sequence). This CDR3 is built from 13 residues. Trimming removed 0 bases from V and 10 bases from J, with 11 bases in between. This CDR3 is CASSLGLGYEQFF. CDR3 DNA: TGTGCCAGCAGCTTGGGACTAGGGTACGAGCAGTTCTTC. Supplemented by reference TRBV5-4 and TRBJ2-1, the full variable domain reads ETGVTQSPTHLIKTRGQQVTLRCSSQSGHNTVSWYQQALGQGPQFIFQYYREEENGRGNFPPRFSGLQFPNYSSELNVNALELDDSALYLCASSLGLGYEQFFGPGTRLTVL.

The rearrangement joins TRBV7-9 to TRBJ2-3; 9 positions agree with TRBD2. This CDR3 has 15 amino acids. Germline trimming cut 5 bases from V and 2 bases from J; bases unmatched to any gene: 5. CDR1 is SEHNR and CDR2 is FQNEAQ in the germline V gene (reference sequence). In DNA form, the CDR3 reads TGTGCCAGCAGCCCCGGACTAGCGCTCACAGATACGCAGTATTTT. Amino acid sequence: CASSPGLALTDTQYF.